The present entry profiles one TCR beta chain with its context. The sample is drawn from a study of blood T cell repertoires in COVID-19. In the study overall: The samples span acute and convalescent COVID-19 from the United States, Italy and Spain. T cells, B-cell-depleted T cells, or PBMCs provided the cDNA or gDNA that served as material.

TCRdb keeps only in-frame clones here, not all; method: immunoSEQ multiplex PCR. The table shows approximately 67,000 clones, with around 90% occurring only once. The CDR3 extends over 15 amino acids. Trimming shortened V by 4 bases and J by 3 bases, and 16 bases separated the two germline ends. Germline loops: CDR1 LNHDA, CDR2 SQIVND (reference sequence). The rearrangement uses TRBV19 and TRBJ2-7; a weak D match, TRBD1 (6 bases). This TCR derives from a human donor in a cohort sampled during active COVID-19. Sequencing was done on a sample of peripheral blood. The CDR3 is CASSTDRGRGYEQYF. The DNA of the CDR3 is TGTGCCAGTAGTACCGACCGGGGCAGGGGCTACGAGCAGTACTTC.